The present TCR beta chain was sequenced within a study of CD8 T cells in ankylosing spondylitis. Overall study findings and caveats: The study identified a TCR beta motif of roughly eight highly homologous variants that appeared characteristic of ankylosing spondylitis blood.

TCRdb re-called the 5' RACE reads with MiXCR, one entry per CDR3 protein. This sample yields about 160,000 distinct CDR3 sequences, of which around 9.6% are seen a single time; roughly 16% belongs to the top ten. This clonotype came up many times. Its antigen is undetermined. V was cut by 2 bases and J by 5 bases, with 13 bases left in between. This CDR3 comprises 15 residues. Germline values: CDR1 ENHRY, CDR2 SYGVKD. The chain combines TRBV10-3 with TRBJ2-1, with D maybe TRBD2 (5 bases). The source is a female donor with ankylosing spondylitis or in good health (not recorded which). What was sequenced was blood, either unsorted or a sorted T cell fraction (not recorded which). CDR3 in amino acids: CAISEVSGAHNEQFF. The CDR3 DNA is TGTGCCATCAGTGAGGTGAGCGGAGCTCACAATGAGCAGTTCTTC.